This T cell receptor (beta chain) came from a study of human T cells and chemical hapten exposure (dated by TCRdb to the early 2020s). Regarding the research as a whole: For sensitization, 2% DPC in acetone was applied to a 2 cm by 2 cm area of upper inner arm skin. Throughout the study period of roughly 24 weeks, patients also received therapeutic DPC doses to the scalp every week. Patch testing on the upper back used Finn chambers containing 0.01% DPC, with scoring done after 6 days according to International Contact Dermatitis Research Group standards. Most of the patients in the cohort were female, and the cohort covered alopecia areata with under or over 50% scalp involvement, alopecia totalis and alopecia universalis. Libraries were combined into a pool for sequencing, and differences in TCR yield between samples came mainly from small differences in library volumes within the pool. The study tracked peripheral blood TCR repertoire changes in vivo during primary and secondary sensitization to the hapten diphenylcyclopropenone (DPC) in alopecia patients. Blood was sampled from patients pre-sensitization (week 0) and at 2, 6 and about 24 weeks after DPC sensitization. For TCR sequencing, blood came from 25 to 35 alopecia patients at anywhere from one to four time points (pre-sensitization, 2, 6 and 24 weeks).

This clonotype has a handful of counts. There is no known antigen for this receptor. Base-call qualities are not available, and no considerably larger clone is one nucleotide away. The CDR3 covers 14 residues, taking in both the cysteine and the phenylalanine. Only the CDR3 region is kept as DNA, spanning 42 bases read in frame from base 1. V loses 5 bases, J loses 2 bases, and the germline ends lie 11 bases apart. CDR1 and CDR2 are drawn from the germline V gene (reference sequence): LNHDA, SQIVND. The library was obtained by RACE. Sequencing used a NextSeq 500. Library preparation attached unique molecular identifiers to individual cDNA molecules for quantitative, reproducible TCR counting. From each blood RNA sample, both TCR alpha and TCR beta chains were sequenced. For the original study's pipeline: A median of around 100,000 TCRs per sample was observed, with a range of about 20,000 to 690,600. The Decombinator software suite was used to annotate V, J and CDR3 in the TCR reads. For the PS versus PT1 abundance plots, all samples were subsampled to the same number of TCRs (28,000). Expanded TCRs were defined as absent before sensitization and observed at least eight times at the 2-week time point. TCRdb cleaned the public reads at Q25 with fastp, built clones with MiXCR and kept in-frame beta chains. Under each unique CDR3 protein, matching rows form one entry showing the most common genes and DNA. TCRdb assigned the V and J calls; the authors' analysis was not used. The sample table contains 75,000 to 90,000 distinct CDR3 sequences; only one count was recorded for 10% of them. In total, the top ten clones hold around 5% of the sample.

The full study reports these points: Compared with pre-sensitization or healthy control sets, expanded TCRs formed significantly more large CDR3 similarity clusters, which is consistent with antigen-driven responses. After repeated subsampling, the strength of the expansion versus patch-test correlation and the threshold at which it became significant changed. A positive correlation was found between the number of PT1 expanded TCRs and patch test score, with significance reached at thresholds 8, 16 and 32 but not 4. Alopecia, a presumed autoimmune disease, was present in all patients, so the immune response of the patients might differ from that of healthy individuals. No change with DPC sensitization was found in the number of TCRs above 1 in 1000 frequency, and no evidence of global repertoire structure alterations was found.

The time point label of this sample denotes: patch test 2, 6 weeks after DPC sensitization. What the treatment or condition label conveys for this sample: therapeutic diphenylcyclopropenone sensitization with weekly scalp DPC. Blood at each patch-test visit was drawn before the patch test was applied. To be eligible, patients had to be aged 18 to 70, diagnosed with alopecia and judged suitable for DPC therapy, while pregnant patients were excluded. Unfractionated whole blood was collected in Tempus Blood RNA tubes, and total RNA was extracted from that blood. Recombination joined TRBV19 with TRBJ2-3; possibly the D gene is TRBD1, per 5 matching bases. This TCR came from a woman aged 45 to 65 with alopecia areata. Some clones in this sample may be carry-over from other donors' samples. The sample in question was whole blood, obtained in connection with sensitization to the hapten diphenylcyclopropenone (DPC). CDR3 sequence: CASSWQGITDTQYF. The DNA sequence is given as TGTGCCAGTAGTTGGCAGGGCATCACAGATACGCAGTATTTT.